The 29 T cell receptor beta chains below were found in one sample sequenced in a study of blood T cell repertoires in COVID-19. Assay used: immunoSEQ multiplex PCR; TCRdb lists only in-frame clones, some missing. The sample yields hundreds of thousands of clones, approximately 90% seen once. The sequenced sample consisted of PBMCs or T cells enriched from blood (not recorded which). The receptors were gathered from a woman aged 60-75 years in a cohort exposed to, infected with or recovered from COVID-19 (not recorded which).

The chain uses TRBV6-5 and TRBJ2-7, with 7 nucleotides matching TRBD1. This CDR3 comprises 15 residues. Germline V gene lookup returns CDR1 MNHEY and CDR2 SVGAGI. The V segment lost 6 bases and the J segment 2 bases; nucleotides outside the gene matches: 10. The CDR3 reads CASSPTGQMTYEQYF. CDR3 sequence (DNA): TGTGCCAGCAGCCCCACGGGACAGATGACCTACGAGCAGTACTTC.

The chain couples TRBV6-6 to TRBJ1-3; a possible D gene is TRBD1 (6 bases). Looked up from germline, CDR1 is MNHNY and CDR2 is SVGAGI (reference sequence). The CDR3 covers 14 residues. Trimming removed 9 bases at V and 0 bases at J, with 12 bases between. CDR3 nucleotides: TGTGCCAGTCGACAGGACTTCTCTGGAAACACCATATATTTT. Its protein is CASRQDFSGNTIYF.

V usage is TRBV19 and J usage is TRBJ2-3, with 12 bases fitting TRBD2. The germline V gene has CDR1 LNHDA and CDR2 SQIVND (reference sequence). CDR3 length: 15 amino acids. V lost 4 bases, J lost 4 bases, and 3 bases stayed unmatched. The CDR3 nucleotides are TGTGCCAGTAGTACTAGCGGGAGGGCCCCAGATACGCAGTATTTT. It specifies CASSTSGRAPDTQYF.

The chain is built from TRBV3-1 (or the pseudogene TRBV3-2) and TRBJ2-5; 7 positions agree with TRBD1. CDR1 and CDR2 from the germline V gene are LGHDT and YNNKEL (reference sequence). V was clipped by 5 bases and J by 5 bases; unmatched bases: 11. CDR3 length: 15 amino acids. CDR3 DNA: TGTGCCAGCAGCTACAAGGGGGCTAGACATGAGACCCAGTACTTC. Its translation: CASSYKGARHETQYF.

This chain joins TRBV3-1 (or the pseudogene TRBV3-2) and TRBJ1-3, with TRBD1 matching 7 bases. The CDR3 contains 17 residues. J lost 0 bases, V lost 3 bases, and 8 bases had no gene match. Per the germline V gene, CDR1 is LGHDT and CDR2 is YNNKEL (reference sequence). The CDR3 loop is CASSQGLQGSSGNTIYF. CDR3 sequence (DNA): TGTGCCAGCAGCCAGGGGTTACAGGGGAGCTCTGGAAACACCATATATTTT.

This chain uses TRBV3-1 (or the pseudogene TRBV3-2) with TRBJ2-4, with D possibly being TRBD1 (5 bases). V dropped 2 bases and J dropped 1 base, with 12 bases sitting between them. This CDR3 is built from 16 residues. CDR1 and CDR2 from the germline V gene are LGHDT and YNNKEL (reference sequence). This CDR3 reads CASSQTTDTAKNIQYF. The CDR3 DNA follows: TGTGCCAGCAGCCAAACAACGGACACTGCCAAAAACATTCAGTACTTC.

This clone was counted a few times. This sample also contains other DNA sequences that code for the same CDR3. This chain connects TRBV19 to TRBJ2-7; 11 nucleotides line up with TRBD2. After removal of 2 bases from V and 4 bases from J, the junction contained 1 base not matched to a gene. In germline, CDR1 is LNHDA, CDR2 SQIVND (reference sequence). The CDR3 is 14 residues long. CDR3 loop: CASSITSGSYEQYF. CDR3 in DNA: TGTGCCAGTAGTATAACTAGCGGGAGTTACGAGCAGTACTTC.

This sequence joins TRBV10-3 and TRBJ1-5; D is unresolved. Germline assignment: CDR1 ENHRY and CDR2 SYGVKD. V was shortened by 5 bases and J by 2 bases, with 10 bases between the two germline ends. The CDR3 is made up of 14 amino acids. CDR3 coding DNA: TGTGCCATCAGTCACGGGGATGGCAATCAGCCCCAGCATTTT. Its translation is CAISHGDGNQPQHF.

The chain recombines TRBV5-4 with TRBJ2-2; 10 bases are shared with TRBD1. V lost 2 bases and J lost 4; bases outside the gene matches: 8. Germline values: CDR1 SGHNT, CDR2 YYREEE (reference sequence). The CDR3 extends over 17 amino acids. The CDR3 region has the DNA TGTGCCAGCAGCTTACCGGGACAGGGGCAAATCACCGGGGAGCTGTTTTTT. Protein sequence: CASSLPGQGQITGELFF.

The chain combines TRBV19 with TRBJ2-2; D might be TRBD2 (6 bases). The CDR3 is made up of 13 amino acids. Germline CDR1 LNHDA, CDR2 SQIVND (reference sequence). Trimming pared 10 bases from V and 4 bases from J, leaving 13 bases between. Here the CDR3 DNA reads TGTGCCACCACGGAGGGCCGCACCGGGGAGCTGTTTTTT. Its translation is CATTEGRTGELFF.

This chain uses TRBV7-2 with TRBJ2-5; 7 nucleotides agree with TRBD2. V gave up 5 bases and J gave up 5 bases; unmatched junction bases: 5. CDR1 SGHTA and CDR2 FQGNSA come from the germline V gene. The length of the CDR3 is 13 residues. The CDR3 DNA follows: TGTGCCAGCAGCGTGGGAGGGATGGAGACCCAGTACTTC. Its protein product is CASSVGGMETQYF.

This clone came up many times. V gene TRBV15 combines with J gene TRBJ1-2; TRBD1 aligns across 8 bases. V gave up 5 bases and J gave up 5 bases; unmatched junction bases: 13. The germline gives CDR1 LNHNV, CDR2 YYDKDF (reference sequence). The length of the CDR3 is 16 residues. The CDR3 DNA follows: TGTGCCACCAGCTACGACGGGACAGGCTCAGGGTATGGCTACACCTTC. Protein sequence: CATSYDGTGSGYGYTF.

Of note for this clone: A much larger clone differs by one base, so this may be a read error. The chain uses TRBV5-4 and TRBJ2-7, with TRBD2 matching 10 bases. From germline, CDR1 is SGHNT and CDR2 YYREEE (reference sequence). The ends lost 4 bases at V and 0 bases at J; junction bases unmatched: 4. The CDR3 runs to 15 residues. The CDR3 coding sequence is TGTGCCAGCAGCGTCTCTAGCGGGGGCTCCTACGAGCAGTACTTC. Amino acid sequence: CASSVSSGGSYEQYF. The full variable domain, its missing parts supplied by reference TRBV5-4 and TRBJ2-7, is ETGVTQSPTHLIKTRGQQVTLRCSSQSGHNTVSWYQQALGQGPQFIFQYYREEENGRGNFPPRFSGLQFPNYSSELNVNALELDDSALYLCASSVSSGGSYEQYFGPGTRLTVT.

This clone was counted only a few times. CDR3 sequence reads: CASSSNQDWNEQFF. The CDR3 bases are TGCGCCAGCAGCTCGAACCAGGACTGGAATGAGCAGTTCTTC. The rearrangement uses TRBV5-1 and TRBJ2-1; D might be TRBD2 (5 bases). The CDR3 covers 14 residues. Germline loops: CDR1 SGHRS, CDR2 YFSETQ. V dropped 3 bases and J dropped 7 bases, with 14 bases sitting between them.

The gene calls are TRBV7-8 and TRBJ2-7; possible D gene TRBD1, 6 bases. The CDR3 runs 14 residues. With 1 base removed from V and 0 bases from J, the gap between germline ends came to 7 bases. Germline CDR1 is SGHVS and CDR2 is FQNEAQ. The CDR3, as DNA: TGTGCCAGCAGCTTAGAGGACAGCTCCTACGAGCAGTACTTC. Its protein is CASSLEDSSYEQYF.

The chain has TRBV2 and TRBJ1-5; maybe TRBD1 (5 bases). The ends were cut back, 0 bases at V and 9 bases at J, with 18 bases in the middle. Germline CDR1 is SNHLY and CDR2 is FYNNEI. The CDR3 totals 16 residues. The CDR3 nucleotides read TGTGCCAGCAGTGAAGCGACCAGGGAGGAGACATGGCCCCAGCATTTT. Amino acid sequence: CASSEATREETWPQHF.

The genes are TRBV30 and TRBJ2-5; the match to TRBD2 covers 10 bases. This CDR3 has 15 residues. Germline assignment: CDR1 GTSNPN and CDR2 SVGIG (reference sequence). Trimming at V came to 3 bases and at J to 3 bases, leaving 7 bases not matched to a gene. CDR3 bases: TGTGCCTGGAGCGGGGGACTAGCGCCTGAAGAGACCCAGTACTTC. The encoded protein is CAWSGGLAPEETQYF.

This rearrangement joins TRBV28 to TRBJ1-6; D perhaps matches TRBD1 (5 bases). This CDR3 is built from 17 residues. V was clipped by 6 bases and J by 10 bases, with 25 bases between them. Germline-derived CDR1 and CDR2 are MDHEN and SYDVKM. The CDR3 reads CASSSGTAAGDWSPLHF. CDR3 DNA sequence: TGTGCCAGCAGCTCCGGGACGGCGGCGGGAGATTGGTCACCCCTCCACTTT.

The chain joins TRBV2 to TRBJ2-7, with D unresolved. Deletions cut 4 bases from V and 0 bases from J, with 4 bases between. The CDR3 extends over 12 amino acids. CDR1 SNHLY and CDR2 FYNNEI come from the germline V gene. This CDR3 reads CASSVYSYEQYF. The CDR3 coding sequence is TGTGCCAGCAGTGTATACTCCTACGAGCAGTACTTC.

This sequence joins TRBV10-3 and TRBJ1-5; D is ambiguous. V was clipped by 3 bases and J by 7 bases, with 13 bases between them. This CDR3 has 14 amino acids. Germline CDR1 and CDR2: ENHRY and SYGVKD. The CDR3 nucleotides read TGTGCCATCAGTGATCCGGGATTAGGACAGCCCCAGCATTTT. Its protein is CAISDPGLGQPQHF.

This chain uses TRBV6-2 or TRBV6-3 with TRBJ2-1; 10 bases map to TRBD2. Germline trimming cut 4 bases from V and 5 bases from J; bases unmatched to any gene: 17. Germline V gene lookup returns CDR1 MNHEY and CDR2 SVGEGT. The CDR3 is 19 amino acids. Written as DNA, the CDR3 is TGTGCCAGCAGTTCGCTACTAGCGGGACGAATACGGGGGGACAATGAGCAGTTCTTC. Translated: CASSSLLAGRIRGDNEQFF.

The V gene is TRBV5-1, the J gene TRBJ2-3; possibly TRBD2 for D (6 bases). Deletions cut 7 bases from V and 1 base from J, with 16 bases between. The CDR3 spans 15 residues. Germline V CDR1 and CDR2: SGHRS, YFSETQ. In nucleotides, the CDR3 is TGCGCCAGCGGCATTAGCGGAGCCCGCACAGATACGCAGTATTTT. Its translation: CASGISGARTDTQYF.

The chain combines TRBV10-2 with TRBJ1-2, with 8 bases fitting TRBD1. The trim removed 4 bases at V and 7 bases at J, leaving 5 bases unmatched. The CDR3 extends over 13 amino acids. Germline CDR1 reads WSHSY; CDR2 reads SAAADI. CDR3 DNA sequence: TGCGCCAGCAGTGTGGACAGGGAATCTGGCTACACCTTC. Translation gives CASSVDRESGYTF.

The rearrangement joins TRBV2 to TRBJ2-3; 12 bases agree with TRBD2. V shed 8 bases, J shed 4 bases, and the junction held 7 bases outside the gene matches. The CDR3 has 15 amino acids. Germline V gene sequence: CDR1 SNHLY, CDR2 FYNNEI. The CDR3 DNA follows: TGTGCCAGCCGGTGGGCTAGCGGGAGGGCAGATACGCAGTATTTT. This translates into CASRWASGRADTQYF.

CDR3 in amino acids: CASSAGLAGGYSTDTQYF. CDR3 nucleotide sequence: TGTGCCAGTAGTGCGGGACTAGCGGGAGGCTATAGCACAGATACGCAGTATTTT. The chain combines TRBV19 with TRBJ2-3; TRBD2 matches 15 bases. CDR1 is LNHDA and CDR2 is SQIVND in the germline V gene (reference sequence). This CDR3 is built from 18 residues. Germline trimming cut 5 bases from V and 0 bases from J; bases unmatched to any gene: 6.

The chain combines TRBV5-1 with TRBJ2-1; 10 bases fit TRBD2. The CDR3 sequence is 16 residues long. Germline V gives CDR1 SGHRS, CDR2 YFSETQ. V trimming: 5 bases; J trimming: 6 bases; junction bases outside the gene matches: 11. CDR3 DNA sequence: TGCGCCAGCAGGGGTGTGGTACTAGCGGGAAGCAATGAGCAGTTCTTC. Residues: CASRGVVLAGSNEQFF. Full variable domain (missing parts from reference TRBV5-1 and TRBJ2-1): KAGVTQTPRYLIKTRGQQVTLSCSPISGHRSVSWYQQTPGQGLQFLFEYFSETQRNKGNFPGRFSGRQFSNSRSEMNVSTLELGDSALYLCASRGVVLAGSNEQFFGPGTRLTVL.

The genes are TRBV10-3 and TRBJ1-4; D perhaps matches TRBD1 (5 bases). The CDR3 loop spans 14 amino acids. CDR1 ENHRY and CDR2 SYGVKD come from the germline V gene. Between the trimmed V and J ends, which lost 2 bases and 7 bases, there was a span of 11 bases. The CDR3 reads CAISEGREVEKLFF. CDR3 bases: TGTGCCATCAGTGAGGGCAGGGAGGTTGAAAAACTGTTTTTT.

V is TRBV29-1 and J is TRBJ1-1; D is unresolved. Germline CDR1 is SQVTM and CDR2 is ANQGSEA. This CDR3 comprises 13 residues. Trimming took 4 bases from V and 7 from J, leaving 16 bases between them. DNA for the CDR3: TGCAGCGTTGGTGGGATAGGAGGTGGTGAAGCTTTCTTT. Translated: CSVGGIGGGEAFF.

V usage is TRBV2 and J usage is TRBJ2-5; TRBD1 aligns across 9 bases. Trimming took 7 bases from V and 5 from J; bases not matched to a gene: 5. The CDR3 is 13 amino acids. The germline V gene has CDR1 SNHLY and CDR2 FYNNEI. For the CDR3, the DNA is TGTGCCAGCATCCGGGACAGGGCGGAGACCCAGTACTTC. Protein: CASIRDRAETQYF.